This T cell receptor (beta chain) stems from a study of Graves' ophthalmopathy and Graves' hyperthyroidism. CDR3 length: 15 amino acids. Trimming stripped 0 bases from V and 0 bases from J, with 4 bases between. CDR1 is SGHRS and CDR2 is YFSETQ in the germline V gene. Using RNA transcripts, the TCR beta CDR3 regions were amplified. HTBI primers served in a first-round RT-PCR, which a second-round multiplex PCR followed. TCRdb re-called the multiplex PCR reads through MiXCR, storing one row per CDR3 protein. The profile shows under 250,000 distinct CDR3 sequences, about a fifth of them singletons. The table lists this clonotype with many counts.

The sample taken for sequencing was peripheral blood. The V and J genes are TRBV5-1 and TRBJ2-6; D is ambiguous. The sequence was collected from a woman aged 50 to 60 with Graves' ophthalmopathy. The CDR3 loop reads CASSLESSGANVLTF. In nucleotides, the CDR3 is TGCGCCAGCAGCTTGGAGAGCTCTGGGGCCAACGTCCTGACTTTC.